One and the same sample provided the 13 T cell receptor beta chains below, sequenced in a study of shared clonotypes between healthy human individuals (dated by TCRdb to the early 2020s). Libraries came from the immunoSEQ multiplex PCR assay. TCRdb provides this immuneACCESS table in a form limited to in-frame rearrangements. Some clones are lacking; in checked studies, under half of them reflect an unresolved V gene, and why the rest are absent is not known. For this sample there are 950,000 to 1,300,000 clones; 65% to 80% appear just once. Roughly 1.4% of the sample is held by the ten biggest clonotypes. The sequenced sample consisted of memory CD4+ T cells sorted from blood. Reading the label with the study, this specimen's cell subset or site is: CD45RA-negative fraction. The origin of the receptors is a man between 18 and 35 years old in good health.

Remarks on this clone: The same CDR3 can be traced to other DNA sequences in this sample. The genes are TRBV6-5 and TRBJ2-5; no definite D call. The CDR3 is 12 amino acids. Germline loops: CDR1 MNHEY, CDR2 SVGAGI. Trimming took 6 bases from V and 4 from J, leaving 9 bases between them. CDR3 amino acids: CASSSVGETQYF. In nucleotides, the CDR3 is TGTGCCAGCAGCAGTGTAGGAGAGACCCAGTACTTC.

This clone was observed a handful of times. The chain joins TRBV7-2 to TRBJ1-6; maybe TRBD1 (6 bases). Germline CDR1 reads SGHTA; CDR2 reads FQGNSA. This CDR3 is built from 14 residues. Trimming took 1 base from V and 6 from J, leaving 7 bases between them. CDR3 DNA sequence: TGTGCCAGCAGCTTAGACAGGGCTAATTCACCCCTCCACTTT. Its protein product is CASSLDRANSPLHF.

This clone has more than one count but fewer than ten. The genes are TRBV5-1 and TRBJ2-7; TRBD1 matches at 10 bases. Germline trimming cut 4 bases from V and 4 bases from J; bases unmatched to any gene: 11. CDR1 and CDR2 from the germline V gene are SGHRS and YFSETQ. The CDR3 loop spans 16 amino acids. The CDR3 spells CASSPSLTGGSYEQYF. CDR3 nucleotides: TGCGCCAGCAGCCCCTCTCTGACAGGGGGCTCTTACGAGCAGTACTTC.

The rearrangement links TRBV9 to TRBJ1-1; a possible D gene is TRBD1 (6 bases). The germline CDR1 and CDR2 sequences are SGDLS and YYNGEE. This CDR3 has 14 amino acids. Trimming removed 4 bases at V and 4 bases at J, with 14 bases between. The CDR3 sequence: CASSRGERATEAFF. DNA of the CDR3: TGTGCCAGCAGCAGGGGGGAGAGGGCCACTGAAGCTTTCTTT.

The CDR3: CASGQGENQPQHF. As DNA, the CDR3 is TGTGCCAGCGGACAGGGGGAGAATCAGCCCCAGCATTTT. The rearrangement uses TRBV6-1 and TRBJ1-5, with 10 bases matching TRBD1. The CDR3 is 13 residues long. The germline gives CDR1 MNHNS, CDR2 SASEGT. The ends lost 8 bases at V and 4 bases at J; junction bases unmatched: 2.

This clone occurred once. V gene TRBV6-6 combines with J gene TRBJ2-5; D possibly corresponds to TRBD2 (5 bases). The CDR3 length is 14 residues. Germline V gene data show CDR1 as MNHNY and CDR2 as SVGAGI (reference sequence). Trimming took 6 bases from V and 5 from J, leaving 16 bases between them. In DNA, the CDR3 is TGTGCCAGCAGCGGGGAGAATCGGAGGGAGACCCAGTACTTC. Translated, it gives CASSGENRRETQYF.

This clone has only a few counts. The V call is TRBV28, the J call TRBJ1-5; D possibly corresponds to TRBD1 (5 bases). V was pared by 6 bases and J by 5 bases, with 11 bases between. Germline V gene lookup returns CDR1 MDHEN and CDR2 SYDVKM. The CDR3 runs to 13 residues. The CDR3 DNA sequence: TGTGCCAGCAGCTTGACAGTGGATCAGCCCCAGCATTTT. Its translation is CASSLTVDQPQHF.

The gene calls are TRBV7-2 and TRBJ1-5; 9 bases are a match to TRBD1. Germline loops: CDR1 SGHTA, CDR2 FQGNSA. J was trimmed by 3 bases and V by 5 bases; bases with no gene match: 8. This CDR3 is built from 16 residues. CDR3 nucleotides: TGTGCCAGCAGCACGCACGGGACAGGGACCAATCAGCCCCAGCATTTT. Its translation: CASSTHGTGTNQPQHF.

Here the CDR3 reads CAIRTNDYEQYF. CDR3 DNA: TGTGCCATCAGGACGAATGACTACGAGCAGTACTTC. The rearrangement joins TRBV10-3 to TRBJ2-7; no clear D gene. V was trimmed by 6 bases and J by 3 bases, leaving 9 bases between them. The CDR3 consists of 12 residues. In germline, CDR1 is ENHRY, CDR2 SYGVKD.

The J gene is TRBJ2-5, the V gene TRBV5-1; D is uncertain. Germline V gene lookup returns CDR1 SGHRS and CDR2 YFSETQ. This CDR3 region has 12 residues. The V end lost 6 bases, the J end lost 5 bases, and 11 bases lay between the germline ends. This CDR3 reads CASTIVGETQYF. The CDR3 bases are TGCGCCAGCACCATTGTAGGGGAGACCCAGTACTTC.

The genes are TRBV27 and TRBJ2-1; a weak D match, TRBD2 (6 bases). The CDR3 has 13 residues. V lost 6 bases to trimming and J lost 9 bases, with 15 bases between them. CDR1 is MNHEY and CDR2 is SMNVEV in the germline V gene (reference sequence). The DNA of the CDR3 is TGTGCCAGCAGGCGCACTAGCCCCCCTGAGCAGTTCTTC. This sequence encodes CASRRTSPPEQFF.

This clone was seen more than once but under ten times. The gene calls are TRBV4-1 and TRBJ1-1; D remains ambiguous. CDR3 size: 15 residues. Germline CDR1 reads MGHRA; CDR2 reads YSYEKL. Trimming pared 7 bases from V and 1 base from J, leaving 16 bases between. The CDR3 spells CASNRRAGGNTEAFF. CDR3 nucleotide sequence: TGCGCCAGCAATAGAAGGGCAGGAGGGAACACTGAAGCTTTCTTT.

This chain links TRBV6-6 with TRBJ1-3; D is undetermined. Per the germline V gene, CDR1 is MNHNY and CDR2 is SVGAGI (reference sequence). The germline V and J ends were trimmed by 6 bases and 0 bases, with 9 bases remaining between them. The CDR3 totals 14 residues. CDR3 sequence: CASSPAGSGNTIYF. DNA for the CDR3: TGTGCCAGCAGCCCCGCGGGCTCTGGAAACACCATATATTTT.